Below are 31 T cell receptor beta chains sequenced from a single sample in a study of blood T cell repertoires in COVID-19. The data were produced by immunoSEQ multiplex PCR, yet TCRdb's version contains in-frame clones alone and is incomplete. The table includes 200,000 to 250,000 clones, around 82% detected once. The source material was peripheral blood. The receptors originated from a human donor in a cohort sampled during active COVID-19.

The rearrangement uses TRBV6-6 and TRBJ2-7; 7 bases align to TRBD2. V was clipped by 6 bases and J by 2 bases; unmatched bases: 7. This CDR3 spans 14 amino acids. Germline assignment: CDR1 MNHNY and CDR2 SVGAGI (reference sequence). The CDR3 region has the DNA TGTGCCAGCAGCTTAAATGGGGGGGCCTACGAGCAGTACTTC. Amino acid sequence: CASSLNGGAYEQYF.

For the CDR3, the DNA is TGTGCCAGTAGTATAGAGGGAGCGGGTGAGCAGTTCTTC. This encodes CASSIEGAGEQFF. The rearrangement uses TRBV19 and TRBJ2-1; possibly TRBD2 for D (6 bases). V was cut by 0 bases and J by 9 bases, with 9 bases left in between. The CDR3 extends over 13 amino acids. Germline CDR1 and CDR2: LNHDA and SQIVND (reference sequence).

This clone was detected a few times. The chain links TRBV29-1 to TRBJ2-1, with 7 positions matching TRBD2. Germline values: CDR1 SQVTM, CDR2 ANQGSEA. The CDR3 contains 14 residues. J gave up 4 bases and V 4 bases, and 7 bases lay outside the gene matches. CDR3 nucleotides: TGCAGCGTTGCGGGCGGGGGAGGATACAATGAGCAGTTCTTC. This gives the protein CSVAGGGGYNEQFF.

This clone has a handful of counts. This chain connects TRBV28 to TRBJ2-5; 8 bases line up with TRBD1. This CDR3 is built from 11 residues. Germline assignment: CDR1 MDHEN and CDR2 SYDVKM. V was pared by 6 bases and J by 9 bases, with 3 bases of the junction left unmatched. In nucleotides, the CDR3 is TGTGCCAGCAGAAGACAGGGGCCCCAGTACTTC. Protein: CASRRQGPQYF.

This clone was recorded once. In DNA, the CDR3 is TGCGCCAGCAGCCACCGGACAGGGAGCTACACCTTC. Translation: CASSHRTGSYTF. The chain links TRBV4-3 to TRBJ1-2; 8 bases line up with TRBD1. The CDR3 consists of 12 residues. J gave up 9 bases and V 3 bases, and 3 bases lay outside the gene matches. Germline V gene sequence: CDR1 LGHNA, CDR2 YSLEER.

This chain connects TRBV28 to TRBJ2-7, with 8 bases identical to TRBD1. Germline V lookup: CDR1 MDHEN, CDR2 SYDVKM. Losses at the gene ends were 5 bases for V and 1 base for J; bases not matched to a gene: 10. This CDR3 is 16 amino acids long. The CDR3 sequence is CASSLLRGQGSYEQYF. The CDR3 DNA follows: TGTGCCAGCAGTCTCCTTCGAGGACAGGGATCCTACGAGCAGTACTTC.

The gene calls are TRBV10-1 and TRBJ2-7; TRBD2 matches at 10 bases. Germline values: CDR1 WNHNN, CDR2 SYGVQD (reference sequence). This CDR3 has 17 amino acids. Trimming took 5 bases from V and 1 from J; bases not matched to a gene: 11. As DNA, the CDR3 is TGCGCCAGCAGTTATGGGACTAGCGAAAGTTCTTCCTACGAGCAGTACTTC. Translating it yields CASSYGTSESSSYEQYF.

This clone has just a few counts. The V call is TRBV10-3, the J call TRBJ2-6; TRBD2 matches at 10 bases. Per germline, CDR1 ENHRY and CDR2 SYGVKD. This CDR3 is built from 18 residues. With 2 bases clipped from V and 2 bases from J, the junction kept 6 bases outside the gene matches. Here the CDR3 reads CAISEALAGDAGANVLTF. In DNA, the CDR3 is TGTGCCATCAGTGAGGCCCTAGCGGGAGACGCTGGGGCCAACGTCCTGACTTTC.

The gene calls are TRBV7-2 and TRBJ2-1, with D hard to call. Germline CDR1 reads SGHTA; CDR2 reads FQGNSA. The CDR3 has 13 residues. V lost 0 bases and J 7 bases, leaving 7 bases between the germline ends. The CDR3 protein is CASSLAPRNEQFF. DNA of the CDR3: TGTGCCAGCAGCTTAGCGCCACGGAATGAGCAGTTCTTC.

The V and J genes are TRBV28 and TRBJ1-6; D is unresolved. The length of the CDR3 is 13 residues. Per the germline V gene, CDR1 is MDHEN and CDR2 is SYDVKM. Trimming took 5 bases from V and 7 from J, leaving 9 bases between them. In DNA form, the CDR3 reads TGTGCCAGCAGTGTGTCGGGAAATTCACCCCTCCACTTT. Protein: CASSVSGNSPLHF.

The chain is built from TRBV7-9 and TRBJ1-3; TRBD1 agrees at 9 bases. The CDR3 runs to 15 residues. The trim removed 4 bases at V and 8 bases at J, leaving 9 bases unmatched. CDR1 is SEHNR, CDR2 FQNEAQ, per germline (reference sequence). CDR3 residues: CASSSRQGEADTIYF. CDR3 nucleotide sequence: TGTGCCAGCAGCTCTCGACAGGGGGAGGCGGACACCATATATTTT.

This clone was observed a few times. The rearrangement uses TRBV18 and TRBJ2-7; TRBD1 is a possible D gene (5 bases). The V gene lost 6 bases and the J gene lost 3 bases, with 12 bases spanning the gap. Germline assignment: CDR1 KGHSH and CDR2 LQKENI. The CDR3 runs 13 residues. CDR3: CASSRTSIYEQYF. The DNA of the CDR3 is TGTGCCAGCTCCAGGACATCCATCTACGAGCAGTACTTC. Variable domain in full (rest from reference TRBV18 and TRBJ2-7): NAGVMQNPRHLVRRRGQEARLRCSPMKGHSHVYWYRQLPEEGLKFMVYLQKENIIDESGMPKERFSAEFPKEGPSILRIQQVVRGDSAAYFCASSRTSIYEQYFGPGTRLTVT.

V is TRBV7-2 and J is TRBJ2-5; the D gene is possibly TRBD2 (7 bases). CDR1 SGHTA and CDR2 FQGNSA come from the germline V gene. The CDR3 consists of 16 residues. V lost 0 bases to trimming and J lost 4 bases, with 15 bases between them. The CDR3 nucleotides are TGTGCCAGCAGCTTAGCCCTCCTTAGGGGGGGAGAGACCCAGTACTTC. It specifies CASSLALLRGGETQYF.

In its sample, this clone was seen once. The CDR3 loop reads CASMTSGGEETQYF. The CDR3 DNA reads as TGTGCCAGCATGACTAGCGGGGGAGAAGAGACCCAGTACTTC. The rearrangement joins TRBV6-6 to TRBJ2-5; 12 nucleotides agree with TRBD2. CDR3 size: 14 residues. The trim removed 7 bases at V and 3 bases at J, leaving 3 bases unmatched. The germline gives CDR1 MNHNY, CDR2 SVGAGI (reference sequence).

Regarding this clone: The conserved phenylalanine or tryptophan normally closing the CDR3 is absent here, so this likely arose from a read error. It is unclear where the CDR3 begins or ends on the DNA, so no DNA is shown, and the CDR3 is as TCRdb lists it. CDR3 region: CASSPDGRG. This chain uses TRBV10-1 with TRBJ1-1. Germline CDR1 WNHNN, CDR2 SYGVQD (reference sequence). The CDR3 is made up of 9 amino acids, end residues included.

This clone was picked up a small number of times. The V and J genes are TRBV30 and TRBJ1-1, with a tentative D call TRBD1 (5 bases). Trimming took 7 bases from V and 1 from J, leaving 10 bases between them. The CDR3 totals 12 residues. Germline loops: CDR1 GTSNPN, CDR2 SVGIG (reference sequence). The CDR3 DNA is TGTGCCTCGGGGCGGGCGAACACTGAAGCTTTCTTT. Its translation is CASGRANTEAFF.

The CDR3 is CASSLEGLAGAGELFF. The CDR3 DNA follows: TGTGCCAGCAGCTTAGAAGGACTAGCGGGAGCCGGGGAGCTGTTTTTT. The chain uses TRBV11-2 and TRBJ2-2; 13 nucleotides agree with TRBD2. The V gene end was trimmed by 0 bases and the J gene end by 6 bases; junction bases not matched to a gene: 1. In germline, CDR1 is SGHAT, CDR2 FQNNGV. The CDR3 spans 16 residues.

This sequence joins TRBV28 and TRBJ1-1, with 8 bases lining up with TRBD1. CDR1 is MDHEN and CDR2 is SYDVKM in the germline V gene. This CDR3 has 13 residues. Trimming took 5 bases from V and 11 from J; bases not matched to a gene: 10. CDR3: CASSPSRGRRAFF. Written as DNA, the CDR3 is TGTGCCAGCAGTCCGTCCAGGGGGCGCAGGGCTTTCTTT.

V and J are TRBV7-2 and TRBJ1-1; D not certain. Germline V gene lookup returns CDR1 SGHTA and CDR2 FQGNSA. This CDR3 has 16 residues. V lost 0 bases to trimming and J lost 8 bases, with 19 bases between them. The DNA for the CDR3 is TGTGCCAGCAGCTTAGCACTTACGAGAGGTAATGGGGAAGCTTTCTTT. Translating gives CASSLALTRGNGEAFF.

This clone was counted only a few times. CDR3 protein: CASSLGGSNEKLFF. For the CDR3, the DNA is TGTGCCAGCAGCTTAGGAGGGTCTAATGAAAAACTGTTTTTT. The chain recombines TRBV7-9 with TRBJ1-4; no clear D gene. V was shortened by 1 base and J by 3 bases, with 6 bases between the two germline ends. This CDR3 has 14 amino acids. Per germline, CDR1 SEHNR and CDR2 FQNEAQ (reference sequence).

V and J are TRBV7-9 and TRBJ2-3, with 7 bases fitting TRBD1. Per the germline V gene, CDR1 is SEHNR and CDR2 is FQNEAQ (reference sequence). Trimming at V came to 3 bases and at J to 6 bases, leaving 12 bases not matched to a gene. The CDR3 spans 16 residues. CDR3 sequence (DNA): TGTGCCAGCAGCTTTTCGGACAGGTGGCCCGCGGATACGCAGTATTTT. It encodes CASSFSDRWPADTQYF.

V usage is TRBV27 and J usage is TRBJ1-2; D gene ambiguous. CDR3 size: 13 residues. Germline V CDR1 and CDR2: MNHEY, SMNVEV (reference sequence). Trimming left V 8 bases short and J 8 bases short, with 18 bases between. The CDR3 bases are TGTGCCAGCCGGACTTGGGGTTACGGAGGCTACACCTTC. This sequence encodes CASRTWGYGGYTF.

This chain links TRBV19 with TRBJ1-6; a weak D match, TRBD1 (5 bases). This CDR3 spans 13 amino acids. In germline, CDR1 is LNHDA, CDR2 SQIVND (reference sequence). V lost 7 bases and J lost 14, with 18 bases in between. The CDR3 coding sequence is TGTGCCAGTAACCGGCAGGCCGGGGGATCCCTCCACTTT. Its translation: CASNRQAGGSLHF.

The rearrangement uses TRBV27 and TRBJ2-3, with 8 bases matching TRBD1. V gave up 8 bases and J gave up 4 bases; unmatched junction bases: 11. Per the germline V gene, CDR1 is MNHEY and CDR2 is SMNVEV (reference sequence). This CDR3 has 15 residues. The DNA for the CDR3 is TGTGCCAGCCTAACCCCGGACAGGGCCGCAGATACGCAGTATTTT. It specifies CASLTPDRAADTQYF.

Only one count was recorded for this clone. This chain links TRBV19 with TRBJ1-6; TRBD1 might be the D (5 bases). V was cut by 6 bases and J by 10 bases, with 16 bases left in between. The CDR3 has 14 amino acids. Germline CDR1 reads LNHDA; CDR2 reads SQIVND (reference sequence). The CDR3 DNA is TGTGCCAGTAGCCTGTCCAGGGTGAAATCACCCCTCCACTTT. Translating it yields CASSLSRVKSPLHF.

The chain recombines TRBV29-1 with TRBJ1-3; D is uncertain. V dropped 2 bases and J dropped 3 bases, with 5 bases sitting between them. The CDR3 is 12 residues long. Germline values: CDR1 SQVTM, CDR2 ANQGSEA. CDR3 nucleotide sequence: TGCAGCGTTGAAAGCGATGGAAACACCATATATTTT. Its translation is CSVESDGNTIYF.

The V gene is TRBV5-1, the J gene TRBJ2-2, with unresolved D. This CDR3 contains 12 residues. Per the germline V gene, CDR1 is SGHRS and CDR2 is YFSETQ. V lost 0 bases and J 8 bases, leaving 5 bases between the germline ends. The CDR3 nucleotides read TGCGCCAGCAGCTTGGTCGGTGGGGAGCTGTTTTTT. The encoded protein is CASSLVGGELFF.

The sample holds a few counts of this clone. V gene TRBV5-1 combines with J gene TRBJ2-7; D is undetermined. There are 13 residues in the CDR3. Germline values: CDR1 SGHRS, CDR2 YFSETQ. V shed 0 bases and J shed 3 bases, with 7 bases lying between them. DNA of the CDR3: TGCGCCAGCAGCTTGGCCAACGGCTACGAGCAGTACTTC. Its translation is CASSLANGYEQYF.

The genes are TRBV5-1 and TRBJ2-1; 7 nucleotides line up with TRBD2. The germline V gene encodes CDR1 SGHRS and CDR2 YFSETQ. V shed 1 base and J 3 bases; nucleotides not matched to a gene: 10. The CDR3 covers 17 residues. The CDR3: CASSLLTLASGYNEQFF. CDR3 sequence (DNA): TGCGCCAGCAGCTTGTTGACGCTGGCTAGCGGCTACAATGAGCAGTTCTTC.

In this sample, this clone turned up a few times. This chain links TRBV7-9 with TRBJ1-5; unclear D gene. Germline loops: CDR1 SEHNR, CDR2 FQNEAQ (reference sequence). Trimming cost V 3 bases and J 6 bases, with 9 bases left between them. This CDR3 spans 13 amino acids. The CDR3 coding sequence is TGTGCCAGCAGCTTGTCCTCCAGTCAGCCCCAGCATTTT. Protein product: CASSLSSSQPQHF.

The chain joins TRBV28 to TRBJ1-5, with TRBD1 matching over 9 bases. The CDR3 sequence is 14 residues long. V trimming: 8 bases; J trimming: 1 base; junction bases outside the gene matches: 3. CDR1 and CDR2 (germline): MDHEN, SYDVKM. The CDR3 DNA sequence: TGTGCCAGCCTACAGGGGGCGAGCAATCAGCCCCAGCATTTT. This sequence encodes CASLQGASNQPQHF.